The 26 T cell receptor beta chains given below trace back to one sample, sequenced in a study of OX40 agonist ivuxolimab in advanced cancers. Sequencing was performed with immunoSEQ multiplex PCR; in TCRdb, only in-frame clones are kept and a portion is missing. The repertoire has 55,000 to 90,000 clones, 82% of them found once; the top ten carry about 0.4%. The source was CD4+ or CD8+ T cells sorted from blood, collected in a trial of the OX40 agonist ivuxolimab. The receptor source for this set is an adult with an advanced solid tumor such as melanoma, head and neck, liver or kidney cancer.

This clone showed up just once. The rearrangement joins TRBV19 to TRBJ1-1; 10 bases match TRBD1. V lost 6 bases, J lost 5 bases, and 6 bases stayed unmatched. Germline V gene data show CDR1 as LNHDA and CDR2 as SQIVND (reference sequence). CDR3 length equals 14 residues. CDR3 bases: TGTGCCAGTAGACCGGGACAGGGGCAAACTGAAGCTTTCTTT. Its protein is CASRPGQGQTEAFF.

This chain uses TRBV7-9 with TRBJ1-6; perhaps TRBD1 as D (6 bases). V lost 2 bases to trimming and J lost 7 bases, with 12 bases between them. This CDR3 is 15 amino acids long. Germline-derived CDR1 and CDR2 are SEHNR and FQNEAQ (reference sequence). CDR3 amino acids: CASSLLGQGNSPLHF. CDR3 DNA sequence: TGTGCCAGCAGCTTATTGGGGCAGGGGAATTCACCCCTCCACTTT.

This clone appeared a single time. The chain links TRBV7-6 to TRBJ1-1; TRBD1 agrees at 9 bases. This CDR3 is built from 14 residues. Germline CDR1 reads SGHVS; CDR2 reads FNYEAQ. V shed 4 bases and J 1 base; nucleotides not matched to a gene: 1. Here the CDR3 reads CASSWGQGNTEAFF. CDR3 DNA: TGTGCCAGCAGCTGGGGACAGGGGAACACTGAAGCTTTCTTT.

This rearrangement joins TRBV6-1 to TRBJ2-3; 11 nucleotides agree with TRBD1. Germline values: CDR1 MNHNS, CDR2 SASEGT. After removal of 4 bases from V and 3 bases from J, the junction contained 6 bases not matched to a gene. The CDR3 spans 16 residues. CDR3 sequence (DNA): TGTGCCAGCAGTGCGGACAGGGGGCCGGGGACAGATACGCAGTATTTT. Its protein product is CASSADRGPGTDTQYF.

The V and J genes are TRBV29-1 and TRBJ2-1; 14 bases agree with TRBD2. CDR3 size: 15 residues. CDR1 and CDR2 (germline): SQVTM, ANQGSEA. The V segment lost 7 bases and the J segment 4 bases; nucleotides outside the gene matches: 6. CDR3 residues: CSATTSGRGYNEQFF. As DNA, the CDR3 is TGCAGCGCTACGACTAGCGGGAGGGGGTACAATGAGCAGTTCTTC.

V is TRBV27 and J is TRBJ1-6; D remains ambiguous. The V gene's germline CDR1 is MNHEY and CDR2 SMNVEV (reference sequence). The CDR3 spans 13 residues. Trimming stripped 4 bases from V and 8 bases from J, with 9 bases between. The CDR3 region is CASSSTDDSPLHF. The CDR3 nucleotides read TGTGCCAGCAGTTCCACCGATGATTCACCCCTCCACTTT.

The chain recombines TRBV14 with TRBJ1-2; D is uncertain. V was shortened by 0 bases and J by 4 bases, with 12 bases between the two germline ends. The CDR3 consists of 15 residues. Germline V gives CDR1 SGHDN, CDR2 FVKESK. CDR3 coding DNA: TGTGCCAGCAGCCAAGATCTCGGGCAGACCTATGGCTACACCTTC. Encoded protein: CASSQDLGQTYGYTF.

As regards this clone: Distinct nucleotide sequences in the sample also encode this CDR3. The chain is built from TRBV7-3 and TRBJ2-5; D gene unclear. V was trimmed by 0 bases and J by 2 bases, leaving 4 bases between them. The CDR3 has 13 amino acids. Germline CDR1 and CDR2: SGHTA and FQGTGA. CDR3 region: CASSLTRQETQYF. Written as DNA, the CDR3 is TGTGCCAGCAGCTTAACAAGGCAAGAGACCCAGTACTTC.

V usage is TRBV6-4 and J usage is TRBJ2-7, with a possible D match to TRBD2 (5 bases). The V gene lost 7 bases and the J gene lost 0 bases, with 16 bases spanning the gap. This CDR3 contains 15 residues. In germline, CDR1 is MRHNA, CDR2 SNTAGT. CDR3 nucleotide sequence: TGTGCCAGCACTTCGTGGCCGAGGGCCTCCTACGAGCAGTACGTC. Its translation: CASTSWPRASYEQYV.

V and J are TRBV5-4 and TRBJ2-1, with 8 bases matching TRBD2. Germline lookup yields CDR1 SGHNT and CDR2 YYREEE (reference sequence). The V gene end was trimmed by 1 base and the J gene end by 3 bases; junction bases not matched to a gene: 6. This CDR3 region has 16 residues. The DNA of the CDR3 is TGTGCCAGCAGCTTGTTGTGGCTAGCGGGCTACAATGAGCAGTTCTTC. Encoded protein: CASSLLWLAGYNEQFF.

This clone showed up just once. The chain is built from TRBV7-3 and TRBJ2-3; D is ambiguous. The CDR3 is made up of 12 amino acids. Germline CDR1 is SGHTA and CDR2 is FQGTGA. V lost 2 bases to trimming and J lost 5 bases, with 5 bases between them. This CDR3 is CASSLVGDTQYF. Here the CDR3 DNA reads TGTGCCAGCAGCTTAGTCGGAGATACGCAGTATTTT.

The gene calls are TRBV5-6 and TRBJ2-3; D is perhaps TRBD1 (5 bases). The V end lost 0 bases, the J end lost 5 bases, and 13 bases lay between the germline ends. This CDR3 contains 15 residues. The germline gives CDR1 SGHDT, CDR2 YYEEEE. The CDR3 DNA reads as TGTGCCAGCAGCTTGGGCCAGGGTCGGATAGATACGCAGTATTTT. Translated, it gives CASSLGQGRIDTQYF.

The chain combines TRBV6-5 with TRBJ2-7; D not resolved. This CDR3 has 13 residues. Between the trimmed V and J ends, which lost 0 bases and 7 bases, there was a span of 10 bases. CDR1 MNHEY and CDR2 SVGAGI come from the germline V gene. CDR3 coding DNA: TGTGCCAGCAGTTACTCCCCCCTCCGGGAGCAGTACTTC. Amino acids: CASSYSPLREQYF.

The chain carries TRBV2 and TRBJ2-5, with TRBD1 matching over 10 bases. Trimming removed 6 bases from V and 5 bases from J; junction bases left unmatched: 6. Germline V gene sequence: CDR1 SNHLY, CDR2 FYNNEI. The CDR3 is 14 residues long. CDR3 region: CASSGTGVRETQYF. In DNA, the CDR3 is TGTGCCAGCAGCGGGACAGGGGTGCGGGAGACCCAGTACTTC.

The V call is TRBV14, the J call TRBJ1-1; the D gene is possibly TRBD1 (5 bases). The CDR3 runs to 16 residues. Trimming shortened V by 0 bases and J by 4 bases, and 15 bases separated the two germline ends. Looked up from germline, CDR1 is SGHDN and CDR2 is FVKESK. CDR3 amino acids: CASSQEGNRPGTEAFF. CDR3 in DNA: TGTGCCAGCAGCCAAGAGGGGAACAGGCCAGGCACTGAAGCTTTCTTT.

V gene TRBV19 combines with J gene TRBJ1-5; D uncertain. This CDR3 spans 12 amino acids. The germline CDR1 and CDR2 sequences are LNHDA and SQIVND (reference sequence). Trimming pared 3 bases from V and 3 bases from J, leaving 3 bases between. The CDR3 is CASSIFNQPQHF. CDR3 nucleotides: TGTGCCAGTAGTATTTTCAATCAGCCCCAGCATTTT.

This clone appeared once. J is TRBJ2-5 and V is TRBV15, with a possible D match to TRBD2 (6 bases). From germline, CDR1 is LNHNV and CDR2 YYDKDF (reference sequence). This CDR3 region has 17 residues. Trimming pared 3 bases from V and 0 bases from J, leaving 17 bases between. Written as DNA, the CDR3 is TGTGCCACCAGCAGGGGGTTGGGGAGGATAAACCAAGAGACCCAGTACTTC. This gives the protein CATSRGLGRINQETQYF.

The V call is TRBV5-1, the J call TRBJ2-3; TRBD1 aligns across 9 bases. With 3 bases clipped from V and 2 bases from J, the junction kept 4 bases outside the gene matches. The germline gives CDR1 SGHRS, CDR2 YFSETQ. This CDR3 region has 15 residues. The DNA for the CDR3 is TGCGCCAGCAGCTGGAGGACAGGGGACACAGATACGCAGTATTTT. Protein: CASSWRTGDTDTQYF. Variable domain in full (rest from reference TRBV5-1 and TRBJ2-3): KAGVTQTPRYLIKTRGQQVTLSCSPISGHRSVSWYQQTPGQGLQFLFEYFSETQRNKGNFPGRFSGRQFSNSRSEMNVSTLELGDSALYLCASSWRTGDTDTQYFGPGTRLTVL.

This clone appeared a single time. The chain joins TRBV21-1 to TRBJ2-7; TRBD1 reflects the table's D call only, with no check against the DNA. TRBV21-1 is a documented pseudogene. This CDR3 is 15 amino acids long. CDR3 in DNA: TGTGCCAGCAGCAAAAAAAAATCGACAGGTTACGAGCAGTACGTC. Translation: CASSKKKSTGYEQYV.

J is TRBJ2-5 and V is TRBV5-1, with D unclear. V was cut by 3 bases and J by 5 bases, with 14 bases left in between. Germline CDR1 and CDR2: SGHRS and YFSETQ. The CDR3 runs to 14 residues. The CDR3, as DNA: TGCGCCAGCAGCTGGACGACACAGACCGAGACCCAGTACTTC. It codes for CASSWTTQTETQYF.

This chain joins TRBV10-3 and TRBJ2-1; TRBD2 matches 8 bases. CDR3 length: 16 amino acids. Germline V CDR1 and CDR2: ENHRY, SYGVKD. Unmatched junction bases numbered 7, after V lost 6 bases and J lost 0 bases. The DNA for the CDR3 is TGTGCCATCAGAGATATAGCGGGATACTCCTACAATGAGCAGTTCTTC. This encodes CAIRDIAGYSYNEQFF.

In this sample, this clone turned up once. CDR3 protein: CASDLWETKNIQYF. The DNA of the CDR3 is TGTGCCAGCGACCTTTGGGAGACCAAAAACATTCAGTACTTC. This sequence joins TRBV7-7 and TRBJ2-4, with D possibly being TRBD2 (5 bases). This CDR3 is built from 14 residues. V was cut by 8 bases and J by 2 bases, with 13 bases left in between. Germline V CDR1 and CDR2: SSHAT, FNYEAQ (reference sequence).

The J gene is TRBJ1-5, the V gene TRBV7-2, with D uncertain. This CDR3 comprises 14 residues. Germline V gene lookup returns CDR1 SGHTA and CDR2 FQGNSA. V lost 2 bases to trimming and J lost 4 bases, with 9 bases between them. CDR3 loop: CASSLFRENQPQHF. As DNA, the CDR3 is TGTGCCAGCAGCTTATTTAGGGAGAATCAGCCCCAGCATTTT.

This sequence joins TRBV6-5 and TRBJ1-1; 7 bases match TRBD1. The CDR3 has 14 residues. Trimming at V came to 6 bases and at J to 0 bases, leaving 4 bases not matched to a gene. The germline V gene has CDR1 MNHEY and CDR2 SVGAGI. CDR3 nucleotides: TGTGCCAGCAGGCCGGGACAGATGAACACTGAAGCTTTCTTT. This gives the protein CASRPGQMNTEAFF.

The chain recombines TRBV7-2 with TRBJ2-7, with D perhaps being TRBD1 or TRBD2 (5 bases each). Germline V gene lookup returns CDR1 SGHTA and CDR2 FQGNSA. V lost 4 bases and J 5 bases, leaving 12 bases between the germline ends. CDR3 length: 13 residues. In DNA, the CDR3 is TGTGCCAGCAGCTCCCGGGGCCGGGACGAGCAGTACTTC. Protein product: CASSSRGRDEQYF.

The chain joins TRBV6-6 to TRBJ1-1; TRBD1 matches 7 bases. This CDR3 comprises 15 residues. V shed 5 bases and J 3 bases; nucleotides not matched to a gene: 9. In germline, CDR1 is MNHNY, CDR2 SVGAGI (reference sequence). The DNA of the CDR3 is TGTGCCAGCAGTCAGATCCAGGGGGGCCACACTGAAGCTTTCTTT. It yields the protein CASSQIQGGHTEAFF.